Shown below are 18 T cell receptor beta chains from a single sample sequenced in a study of identical twins. Via MiXCR, TCRdb re-called the 5' RACE reads, giving one row per CDR3 protein. The sample has 700,000 or so distinct CDR3 sequences; 21% are singletons. This same sample was also taken into another study, of T cells expressing NK-cell markers.

The sequenced sample was PBMCs. These receptors originate from a woman between 18 and 29 years old in good health.

A few counts support this clonotype. The V call is TRBV6-5, the J call TRBJ2-4, with 9 bases that match TRBD2. The CDR3 sequence is 16 residues long. V shed 4 bases, J shed 4 bases, and the junction held 8 bases outside the gene matches. CDR1 is MNHEY and CDR2 is SVGAGI in the germline V gene. CDR3 residues: CASSSFSGSAKNIQYF. In nucleotides, the CDR3 is TGTGCCAGCAGTTCCTTTAGCGGGAGCGCTAAAAACATTCAGTACTTC.

This chain connects TRBV18 to TRBJ2-2; D is ambiguous. The V end was cut by 3 bases, the J end by 4 bases, with 15 bases between. The CDR3 has 16 amino acids. Germline V CDR1 and CDR2: KGHSH, LQKENI. The CDR3 loop is CASSPYSPTGTGELFF. The CDR3 DNA sequence: TGTGCCAGCTCACCTTACAGCCCGACGGGCACCGGGGAGCTGTTTTTT.

This clonotype was observed a handful of times. V is TRBV7-8 and J is TRBJ2-7; 7 nucleotides line up with TRBD2. The CDR3 sequence is 13 residues long. Germline-derived CDR1 and CDR2 are SGHVS and FQNEAQ. The trim removed 5 bases at V and 5 bases at J, leaving 6 bases unmatched. CDR3 sequence: CASSPRTSHEQYF. The CDR3 nucleotides are TGTGCCAGCAGCCCGCGGACTAGTCACGAGCAGTACTTC.

The chain combines TRBV29-1 with TRBJ1-1; tentatively, D is TRBD1 (5 bases). Germline values: CDR1 SQVTM, CDR2 ANQGSEA. V lost 6 bases and J 3 bases, leaving 11 bases between the germline ends. This CDR3 region has 12 residues. The chain's CDR3 is CSVNSRDTEAFF. As DNA, the CDR3 is TGCAGCGTAAATTCCAGGGACACTGAAGCTTTCTTT.

V usage is TRBV6-1 and J usage is TRBJ1-5; D possibly corresponds to TRBD1 (5 bases). The CDR3 runs 16 residues. Trimming stripped 8 bases from V and 5 bases from J, with 22 bases between. The germline gives CDR1 MNHNS, CDR2 SASEGT. As DNA, the CDR3 is TGTGCCAGCTCTTGGGGCCGCCCCAGATACGATCAGCCCCAGCATTTT. Translated, it gives CASSWGRPRYDQPQHF.

This clonotype was observed a handful of times. J is TRBJ1-1 and V is TRBV20-1, with D perhaps matching TRBD1 (5 bases). The ends were cut back, 4 bases at V and 1 base at J, with 10 bases in the middle. Germline-derived CDR1 and CDR2 are DFQATT and SNEGSKA (reference sequence). The CDR3 is 13 residues long. The CDR3 sequence is CSAIQVSNTEAFF. The CDR3, as DNA: TGCAGTGCTATACAGGTCTCGAACACTGAAGCTTTCTTT.

V is TRBV4-3 and J is TRBJ2-3, with D unclear. Per the germline V gene, CDR1 is LGHNA and CDR2 is YSLEER. V dropped 3 bases and J dropped 0 bases, with 10 bases sitting between them. This CDR3 contains 15 residues. CDR3 DNA: TGCGCCAGCAGCCACACGGCGGTTAGCACAGATACGCAGTATTTT. It is translated as CASSHTAVSTDTQYF.

This chain connects TRBV20-1 to TRBJ2-1; D assignment may be TRBD1 or TRBD2 (5 bases each). Germline loops: CDR1 DFQATT, CDR2 SNEGSKA (reference sequence). V gave up 4 bases and J gave up 0 bases, with 10 bases separating them. This CDR3 has 14 amino acids. CDR3 DNA sequence: TGCAGTGCTATGGGGGAACTCTCCTACAATGAGCAGTTCTTC. Amino acid sequence: CSAMGELSYNEQFF.

The chain has TRBV20-1 and TRBJ1-2; D not certain. The CDR3 is made up of 13 amino acids. The germline gives CDR1 DFQATT, CDR2 SNEGSKA (reference sequence). DNA for the CDR3: TGCAATGTCCGCCATGGTACTGGATATGGCTACACCTTC. It codes for CNVRHGTGYGYTF.

The V gene is TRBV6-5, the J gene TRBJ1-1, with D perhaps TRBD1 (5 bases). Germline-derived CDR1 and CDR2 are MNHEY and SVGAGI. V gave up 2 bases and J gave up 5 bases, with 12 bases separating them. The CDR3 loop spans 14 amino acids. CDR3: CASSYGQGRTEAFF. The CDR3 DNA reads TGTGCCAGCAGTTACGGTCAGGGTAGGACTGAAGCTTTCTTT.

This clonotype occurred a few times. The chain employs TRBV20-1 and TRBJ2-7, with 9 bases aligning to TRBD2. The length of the CDR3 is 16 residues. Germline V gene sequence: CDR1 DFQATT, CDR2 SNEGSKA (reference sequence). The ends lost 0 bases at V and 3 bases at J; junction bases unmatched: 9. CDR3 sequence reads: CSARDMAGGYFYEQYF. CDR3 nucleotides: TGCAGTGCTAGAGATATGGCGGGAGGGTACTTCTACGAGCAGTACTTC.

The chain carries TRBV3-1 and TRBJ2-1; no reliable D call. The V end lost 1 base, the J end lost 8 bases, and 12 bases lay between the germline ends. Germline V gives CDR1 LGHDT, CDR2 YNNKEL (reference sequence). This CDR3 region has 14 residues. CDR3 nucleotide sequence: TGTGCCAGCAGCCAAGGTGTACCCCAGGATGAGCAGTTCTTC. This codes for CASSQGVPQDEQFF.

This clonotype has a single count. The rearrangement uses TRBV5-1 and TRBJ2-3; D gene unclear. The germline V gene has CDR1 SGHRS and CDR2 YFSETQ. The CDR3 is 15 residues long. V was clipped by 0 bases and J by 9 bases, with 17 bases between them. The CDR3 sequence: CASSLDRAPSDTQYF. DNA of the CDR3: TGCGCCAGCAGCTTGGACCGCGCCCCGAGTGACACGCAGTATTTT.

The chain is built from TRBV20-1 and TRBJ2-1; D gene uncertain. Looked up from germline, CDR1 is DFQATT and CDR2 is SNEGSKA (reference sequence). The CDR3 spans 10 residues. Trimming removed 7 bases at V and 6 bases at J, with 7 bases between. The CDR3 nucleotides read TGCAGTGTAGTACTCAATGAGCAGTTCTTC. Protein product: CSVVLNEQFF.

The V and J genes are TRBV12-3 or TRBV12-4 and TRBJ2-7; a weak D match, TRBD2 (6 bases). V gave up 1 base and J gave up 10 bases, with 11 bases separating them. The CDR3 consists of 12 residues. CDR3 residues: CASSLGGAYQYF. For the CDR3, the DNA is TGTGCCAGCAGTTTAGGCGGGGCCTACCAGTACTTC.

This clonotype appeared many times. The V gene is TRBV7-9, the J gene TRBJ1-2; D remains ambiguous. There are 13 residues in the CDR3. V lost 5 bases to trimming and J lost 2 bases, with 9 bases between them. From germline, CDR1 is SEHNR and CDR2 FQNEAQ (reference sequence). CDR3 sequence: CASSGTRNYGYTF. The CDR3 bases are TGTGCCAGCAGCGGAACCAGGAACTATGGCTACACCTTC.

This clonotype has more than one count but fewer than ten. The chain combines TRBV6-2 or TRBV6-3 with TRBJ2-5; D is undetermined. Germline assignment: CDR1 MNHEY and CDR2 SVGEGT. With 7 bases removed from V and 2 bases from J, the gap between germline ends came to 8 bases. The CDR3 covers 12 residues. For the CDR3, the DNA is TGTGCCAGCATGCGCGGTCAAGAGACCCAGTACTTC. It specifies CASMRGQETQYF.

This clonotype was observed a few times. The chain joins TRBV7-2 to TRBJ1-1; TRBD1 agrees at 8 bases. The CDR3 sequence is 15 residues long. V was clipped by 5 bases and J by 1 base; unmatched bases: 6. The V gene's germline CDR1 is SGHTA and CDR2 FQGNSA. CDR3 sequence reads: CASSPHGTGNTEAFF. CDR3 sequence (DNA): TGTGCCAGCAGCCCCCACGGGACAGGGAACACTGAAGCTTTCTTT.